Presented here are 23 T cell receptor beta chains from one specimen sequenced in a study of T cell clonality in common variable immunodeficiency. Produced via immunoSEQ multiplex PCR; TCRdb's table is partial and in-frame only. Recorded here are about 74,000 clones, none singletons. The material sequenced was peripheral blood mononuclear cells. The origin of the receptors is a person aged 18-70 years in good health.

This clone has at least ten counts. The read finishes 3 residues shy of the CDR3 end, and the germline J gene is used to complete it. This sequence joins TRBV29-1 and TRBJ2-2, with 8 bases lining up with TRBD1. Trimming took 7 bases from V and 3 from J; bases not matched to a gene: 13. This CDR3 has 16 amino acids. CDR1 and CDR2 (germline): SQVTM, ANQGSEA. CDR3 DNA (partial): TGCAGCGCCAAATACGGACAGGGCTCTTACACCGGGGAG. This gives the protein CSAKYGQGSYTGE. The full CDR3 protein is CSAKYGQGSYTGELFF.

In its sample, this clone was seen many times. The sequenced CDR3 bases are TGCGCCAGCAGCTCCCAAGGACTGCGCACAGATACG. Encoded protein: CASSSQGLRTDT. The whole CDR3 protein is CASSSQGLRTDTQYF. V usage is TRBV5-1 and J usage is TRBJ2-3, with D possibly TRBD2 on 5 matching bases. The read halts 3 residues ahead of the CDR3 end, with the missing end drawn from the germline J gene. Deletions cut 3 bases from V and 1 base from J, with 12 bases between. The germline V gene encodes CDR1 SGHRS and CDR2 YFSETQ. The CDR3 contains 15 residues.

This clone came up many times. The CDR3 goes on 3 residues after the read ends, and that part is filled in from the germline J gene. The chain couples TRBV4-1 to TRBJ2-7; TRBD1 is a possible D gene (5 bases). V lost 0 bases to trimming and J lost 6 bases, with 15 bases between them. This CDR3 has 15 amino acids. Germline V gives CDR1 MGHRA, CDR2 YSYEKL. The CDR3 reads CASSQDRGKRSEQYF. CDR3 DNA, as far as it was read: TGCGCCAGCAGCCAAGATAGGGGAAAAAGGAGCGAG.

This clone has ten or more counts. CDR3 loop: CASSFRQARSPNYGYTF. CDR3 bases read: TGTGCCAGCAGTTTTCGACAGGCGAGGAGCCCAAACTATGGC. The chain recombines TRBV27 with TRBJ1-2; possible D gene TRBD1, 6 bases. The CDR3 end lies 3 residues beyond the end of the read and is filled in from the germline J gene. Trimming left V 3 bases short and J 2 bases short, with 19 bases between. Germline V lookup: CDR1 MNHEY, CDR2 SMNVEV (reference sequence). This CDR3 contains 17 residues.

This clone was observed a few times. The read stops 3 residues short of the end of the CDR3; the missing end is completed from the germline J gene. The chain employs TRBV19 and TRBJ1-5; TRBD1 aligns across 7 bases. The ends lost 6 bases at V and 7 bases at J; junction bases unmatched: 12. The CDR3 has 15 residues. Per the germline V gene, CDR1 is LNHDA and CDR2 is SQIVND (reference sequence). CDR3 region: CASRSPGQSVQPQHF. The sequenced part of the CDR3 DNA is TGTGCCAGTAGATCCCCGGGACAGAGTGTGCAGCCC.

The sequenced CDR3 bases are TGTGCCAGCAGCGGGACAGGGGGCTGGGAGACC. Translated, it gives CASSGTGGWET. The whole CDR3 region reads CASSGTGGWETQYF. This sequence joins TRBV5-5 and TRBJ2-5; TRBD1 matches at 12 bases. With the read ending 3 residues before the CDR3 end, the germline J gene is used to fill in that end. In germline, CDR1 is SGHKS, CDR2 YYEKEE (reference sequence). The CDR3 runs 14 residues. Trimming took 4 bases from V and 5 from J; bases not matched to a gene: 3.

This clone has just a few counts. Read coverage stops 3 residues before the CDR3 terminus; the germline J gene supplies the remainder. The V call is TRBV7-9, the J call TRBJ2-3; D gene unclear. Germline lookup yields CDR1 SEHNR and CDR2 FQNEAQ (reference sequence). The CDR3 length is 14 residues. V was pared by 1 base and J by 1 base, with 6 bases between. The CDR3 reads CASSLEVGTDTQYF. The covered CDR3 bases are TGTGCCAGCAGCTTAGAGGTCGGCACAGATACG.

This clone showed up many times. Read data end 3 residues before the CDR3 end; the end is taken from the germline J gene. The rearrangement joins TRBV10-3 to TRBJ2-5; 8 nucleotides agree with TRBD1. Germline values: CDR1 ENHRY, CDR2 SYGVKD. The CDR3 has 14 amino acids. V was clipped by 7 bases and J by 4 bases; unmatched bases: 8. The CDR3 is CAITPDRAGETQYF. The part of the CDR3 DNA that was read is TGTGCCATCACTCCGGACAGGGCGGGAGAGACC.

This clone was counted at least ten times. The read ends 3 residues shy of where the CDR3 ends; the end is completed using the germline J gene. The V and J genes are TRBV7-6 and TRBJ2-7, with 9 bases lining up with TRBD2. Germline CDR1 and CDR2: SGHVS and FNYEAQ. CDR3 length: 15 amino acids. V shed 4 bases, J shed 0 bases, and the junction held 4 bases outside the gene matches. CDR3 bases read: TGTGCCAGCAGCTCCCTAGCGGGGATCTCCTACGAG. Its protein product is CASSSLAGISYE. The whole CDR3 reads CASSSLAGISYEQYF. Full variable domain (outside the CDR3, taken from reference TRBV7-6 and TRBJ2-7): GAGVSQSPRYKVTKRGQDVALRCDPISGHVSLYWYRQALGQGPEFLTYFNYEAQQDKSGLPNDRFSAERPEGSISTLTIQRTEQRDSAMYRCASSSLAGISYEQYFGPGTRLTVT.

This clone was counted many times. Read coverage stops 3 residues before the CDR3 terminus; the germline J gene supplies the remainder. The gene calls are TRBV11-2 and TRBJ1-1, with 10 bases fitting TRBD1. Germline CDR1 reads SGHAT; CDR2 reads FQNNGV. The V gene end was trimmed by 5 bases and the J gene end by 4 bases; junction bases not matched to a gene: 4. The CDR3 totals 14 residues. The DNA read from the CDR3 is TGTGCCAGCAGCCTGGACAGGGGGGGCACTGAA. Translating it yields CASSLDRGGTE. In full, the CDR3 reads CASSLDRGGTEAFF.

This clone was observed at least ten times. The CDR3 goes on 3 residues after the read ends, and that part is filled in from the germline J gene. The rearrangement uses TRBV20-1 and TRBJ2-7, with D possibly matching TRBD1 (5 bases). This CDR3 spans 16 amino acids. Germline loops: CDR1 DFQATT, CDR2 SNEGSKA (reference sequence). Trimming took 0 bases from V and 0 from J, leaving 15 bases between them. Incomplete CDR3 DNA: TGCAGTGCTAGAGATCTATCCCTCAGGGCCTCCTACGAG. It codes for CSARDLSLRASYE. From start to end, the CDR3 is CSARDLSLRASYEQYF.

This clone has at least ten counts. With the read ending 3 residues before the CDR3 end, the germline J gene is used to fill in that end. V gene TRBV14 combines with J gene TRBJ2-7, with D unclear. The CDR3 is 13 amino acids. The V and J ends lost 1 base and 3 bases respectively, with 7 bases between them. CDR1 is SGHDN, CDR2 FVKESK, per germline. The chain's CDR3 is CASSQAPSYEQYF. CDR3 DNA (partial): TGTGCCAGCAGCCAAGCCCCTAGCTACGAG.

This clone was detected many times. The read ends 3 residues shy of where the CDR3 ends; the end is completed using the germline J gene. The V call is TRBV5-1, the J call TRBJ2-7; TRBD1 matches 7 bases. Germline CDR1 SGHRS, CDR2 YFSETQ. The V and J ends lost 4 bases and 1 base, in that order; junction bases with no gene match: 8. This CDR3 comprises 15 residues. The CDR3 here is CASSRTRDRSYEQYF. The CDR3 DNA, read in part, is TGCGCCAGCAGCCGGACCCGGGACAGATCCTACGAG.

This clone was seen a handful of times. The part of the CDR3 DNA that was read is TGCAGCGTTGTCTTCAGGGGGCCAGGGCAGCCC. Translation gives CSVVFRGPGQP. The complete CDR3 protein is CSVVFRGPGQPQHF. The V gene is TRBV29-1, the J gene TRBJ1-5; 8 nucleotides align to TRBD1. The CDR3 extends 3 residues past the end of the read, so its final part is completed from the germline J gene. V shed 4 bases and J 7 bases; nucleotides not matched to a gene: 9. Germline loops: CDR1 SQVTM, CDR2 ANQGSEA. The CDR3 extends over 14 amino acids.

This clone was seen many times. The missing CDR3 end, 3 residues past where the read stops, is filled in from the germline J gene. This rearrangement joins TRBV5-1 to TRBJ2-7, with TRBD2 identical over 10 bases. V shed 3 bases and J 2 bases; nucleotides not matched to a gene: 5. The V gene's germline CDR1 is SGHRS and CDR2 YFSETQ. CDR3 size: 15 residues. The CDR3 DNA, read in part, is TGCGCCAGCAGCTCTGGACTAGCGGAAACCTACGAG. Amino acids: CASSSGLAETYE. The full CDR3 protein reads CASSSGLAETYEQYF.

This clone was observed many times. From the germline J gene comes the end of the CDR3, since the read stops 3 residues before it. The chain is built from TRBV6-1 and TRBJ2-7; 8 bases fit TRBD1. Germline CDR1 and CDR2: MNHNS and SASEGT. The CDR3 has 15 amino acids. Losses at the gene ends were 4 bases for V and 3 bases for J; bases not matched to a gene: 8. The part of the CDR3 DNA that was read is TGTGCCAGCAGTGTAACCGGGACAGGTCACTACGAG. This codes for CASSVTGTGHYE. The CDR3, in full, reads CASSVTGTGHYEQYF.

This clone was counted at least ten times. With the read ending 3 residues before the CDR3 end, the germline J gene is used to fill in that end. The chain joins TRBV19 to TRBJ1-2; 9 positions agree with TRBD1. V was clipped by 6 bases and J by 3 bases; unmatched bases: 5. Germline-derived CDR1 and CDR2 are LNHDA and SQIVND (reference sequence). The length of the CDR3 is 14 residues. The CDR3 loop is CASRGQGRDYGYTF. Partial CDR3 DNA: TGTGCCAGTAGGGGACAGGGCAGAGACTATGGC.

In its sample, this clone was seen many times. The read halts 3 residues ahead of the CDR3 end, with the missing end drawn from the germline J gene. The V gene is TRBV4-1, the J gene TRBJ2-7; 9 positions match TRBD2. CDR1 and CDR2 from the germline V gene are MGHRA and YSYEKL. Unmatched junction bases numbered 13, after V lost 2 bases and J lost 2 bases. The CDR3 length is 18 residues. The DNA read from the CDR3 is TGCGCCAGCAGCCAACTCAATATTGTCCTAGCGGGGACCTACGAG. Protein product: CASSQLNIVLAGTYE. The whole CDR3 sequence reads CASSQLNIVLAGTYEQYF.

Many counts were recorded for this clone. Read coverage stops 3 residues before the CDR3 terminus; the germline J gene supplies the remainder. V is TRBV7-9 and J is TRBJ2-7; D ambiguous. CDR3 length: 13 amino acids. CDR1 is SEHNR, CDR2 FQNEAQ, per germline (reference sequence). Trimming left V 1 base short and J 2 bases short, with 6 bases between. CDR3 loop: CASSLVAAYEQYF. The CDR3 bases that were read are TGTGCCAGCAGCTTAGTCGCAGCCTACGAG.

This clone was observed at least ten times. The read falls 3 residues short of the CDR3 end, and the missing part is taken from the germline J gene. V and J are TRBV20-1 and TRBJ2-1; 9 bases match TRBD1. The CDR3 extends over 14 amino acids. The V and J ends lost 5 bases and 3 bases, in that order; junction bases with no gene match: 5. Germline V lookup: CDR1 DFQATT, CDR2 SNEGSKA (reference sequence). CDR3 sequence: CSAYGQGHYNEQFF. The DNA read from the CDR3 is TGCAGTGCTTACGGACAGGGGCACTACAATGAG.

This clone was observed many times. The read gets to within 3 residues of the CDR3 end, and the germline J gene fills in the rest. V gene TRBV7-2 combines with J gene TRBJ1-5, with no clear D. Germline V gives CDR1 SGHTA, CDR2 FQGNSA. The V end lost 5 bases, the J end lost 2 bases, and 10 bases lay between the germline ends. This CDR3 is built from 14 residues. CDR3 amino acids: CASSRAEGNQPQHF. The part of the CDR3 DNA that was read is TGTGCCAGCAGCCGAGCGGAGGGCAATCAGCCC. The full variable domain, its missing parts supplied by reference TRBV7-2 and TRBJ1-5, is GAGVSQSPSNKVTEKGKDVELRCDPISGHTALYWYRQSLGQGLEFLIYFQGNSAPDKSGLPSDRFSAERTGGSVSTLTIQRTQQEDSAVYLCASSRAEGNQPQHFGDGTRLSIL.

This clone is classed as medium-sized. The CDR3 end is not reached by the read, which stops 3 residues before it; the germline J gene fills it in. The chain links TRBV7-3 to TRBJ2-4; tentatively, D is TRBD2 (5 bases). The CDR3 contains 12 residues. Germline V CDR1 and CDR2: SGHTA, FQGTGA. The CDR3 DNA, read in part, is TGTGCCAGCAGCTTAGAGGGAGCGGTT. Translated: CASSLEGAV. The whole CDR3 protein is CASSLEGAVQYF.

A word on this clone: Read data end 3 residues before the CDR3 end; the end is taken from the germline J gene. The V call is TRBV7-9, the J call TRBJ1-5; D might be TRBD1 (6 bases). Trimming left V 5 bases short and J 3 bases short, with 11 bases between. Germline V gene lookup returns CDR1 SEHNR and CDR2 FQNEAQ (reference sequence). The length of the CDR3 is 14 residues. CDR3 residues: CASSPGTFNQPQHF. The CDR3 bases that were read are TGTGCCAGCAGCCCCGGGACATTCAATCAGCCC.